This T cell receptor beta chain was documented in a study of early T cells in non-severe SARS-CoV-2 infection. This CDR3 spans 20 amino acids. CDR1 is LGHNA and CDR2 is YSLEER in the germline V gene. The J segment lost 0 bases and the V segment lost 0 bases, leaving 10 bases of the junction unmatched. This clonotype was seen repeatedly, ten times or more. Antigen: not known. Individual cDNA molecules received unique molecular identifiers during library preparation. TCRdb reprocessed the 5' RACE reads with MiXCR, giving one entry per CDR3 protein. Among around 30,000 distinct CDR3 sequences listed, around 5.3% were seen once. General study points: Clonotype matching in VDJdb favored anti-spike CD8 responses and did not capture private and CD4 specificities.

Sequenced input: whole blood. The genes are TRBV4-3 and TRBJ2-3; TRBD2 matches at 12 bases. This clonotype originated in an adult who was a healthcare worker with PCR-confirmed SARS-CoV-2 infection or an uninfected control (not recorded which). This CDR3 reads CASSQESGLAGTLSTDTQYF. CDR3 nucleotides: TGCGCCAGCAGCCAAGAGAGTGGACTAGCGGGGACGTTAAGCACAGATACGCAGTATTTT.